This TCR beta chain was found in a study of CD8 T cells in Susac syndrome. The overall study: When blood was drawn, the patients with Susac syndrome were therapy-naive, on corticosteroids, or on intravenous immunoglobulin alone. Study-level results: None of the CD4+ T cell repertoires in Susac syndrome showed clonal expansion.

For this clonotype: Its antigen is still unknown.

RNA in amounts of about 0.5 to 1 ug was reverse transcribed with random hexamers. One entry per CDR3 protein results from TCRdb running MiXCR on the immunoSEQ multiplex PCR reads. This table holds roughly 190,000 distinct CDR3 sequences, roughly nine tenths found once. This CDR3 spans 13 amino acids. Germline V gives CDR1 KGHDR, CDR2 SFDVKD. V lost 6 bases and J lost 5, with 12 bases in between. Negative isolation was applied to CD8+ and CD4+ T cells, and FACS enrichment was applied to TEMRA cells. The source is a human donor with Susac syndrome. Sequences were obtained from CD4+ T cells from PBMCs. V and J are TRBV24-1 and TRBJ1-1; a weak D match, TRBD1 (5 bases). The CDR3 spells CATSTQGGTEAFF. DNA for the CDR3: TGTGCCACCAGTACCCAGGGAGGGACTGAAGCTTTCTTT.